A single sample gave rise to the 15 T cell receptor beta chains below, sequenced in a study of T cells in Graves' hyperthyroidism and ophthalmopathy (dated by TCRdb to about 2019). Library preparation used multiplex PCR. Sequencing instrument: Illumina HiSeq 2000. The TCR beta CDR3 regions were amplified from the RNA transcripts. The first round of RT-PCR for the TCR CDR3 was performed with the HTBI primer set and the Qiagen OneStep RT-PCR kit. Clones were called with MiXCR by TCRdb after fastp trimmed the public reads at Q25, and only in-frame beta chains were retained. Rows with a matching CDR3 protein are joined into one entry that keeps the most common DNA and genes. The sample records almost 500,000 distinct CDR3 sequences, around a fifth of which are singletons. The ten most abundant clones make up 49% of the sample. Sequenced material: blood. These receptors came from a woman between 65 and 79 years old with Graves' ophthalmopathy.

Comment on this clonotype: It may be a read error: a sequence one base away is much more abundant. The chain is built from TRBV6-1 and TRBJ2-7; D is possibly TRBD1 or TRBD2 (5 bases each). The CDR3 sequence is 15 residues long. V shed 6 bases and J shed 5 bases, with 20 bases lying between them. The germline CDR1 and CDR2 sequences are MNHNS and SASEGT. The CDR3, as DNA: TGTGCCAGCAGGCACGGCAGGGTCTACGGGGACGAGCAGTACTTC. Translated: CASRHGRVYGDEQYF.

J is TRBJ2-5 and V is TRBV7-9; 9 bases are a match to TRBD1. Germline values: CDR1 SEHNR, CDR2 FQNEAQ (reference sequence). After removal of 3 bases from V and 1 base from J, the junction contained 3 bases not matched to a gene. The CDR3 contains 15 residues. The CDR3 is CASSLTGGIQETQYF. The CDR3 DNA reads as TGTGCCAGCAGCTTGACAGGGGGTATCCAAGAGACCCAGTACTTC.

The CDR3 loop is CASSFGRELGEQYF. CDR3 nucleotide sequence: TGTGCCAGCAGCTTCGGCAGGGAATTGGGCGAGCAGTACTTC. The chain joins TRBV7-9 to TRBJ2-7; D is perhaps TRBD1 (5 bases). V was shortened by 3 bases and J by 6 bases, with 15 bases between the two germline ends. Germline assignment: CDR1 SEHNR and CDR2 FQNEAQ (reference sequence). CDR3 length equals 14 residues.

This clonotype was seen repeatedly, ten times or more. The chain employs TRBV12-3 or TRBV12-4 and TRBJ1-1; TRBD1 might be the D (6 bases). The CDR3 covers 13 residues. Trimming took 5 bases from V and 3 from J, leaving 10 bases between them. CDR3 sequence: CASSTTGYTEAFF. DNA for the CDR3: TGTGCCAGCAGTACCACAGGGTACACTGAAGCTTTCTTT.

This clonotype was seen many times. The chain combines TRBV3-1 with TRBJ1-1; TRBD1 matches at 8 bases. The CDR3 is 18 residues long. With V trimmed by 1 base and J by 1 base, 11 bases remained unmatched. Germline assignment: CDR1 LGHDT and CDR2 YNNKEL (reference sequence). CDR3 bases: TGTGCCAGCAGCCAAGGACTTCTCTTAGGACAGGGGAACACTGAAGCTTTCTTT. As protein: CASSQGLLLGQGNTEAFF.

As concerns this clonotype: A read error may explain this, as a much larger clone is one base away. The CDR3 DNA is TGTGCCAGCAGCTCCGGGACAGGGGCAGAGACCCAGCACTTC. This translates into CASSSGTGAETQHF. The chain employs TRBV11-3 and TRBJ2-5; 10 bases agree with TRBD1. The CDR3 contains 14 residues. CDR1 is SGHNT, CDR2 YENEEA, per germline.

This clonotype was counted only a few times. The chain links TRBV20-1 to TRBJ2-2, with 7 bases that match TRBD2. The germline gives CDR1 DFQATT, CDR2 SNEGSKA (reference sequence). Unmatched junction bases numbered 6, after V lost 0 bases and J lost 2 bases. CDR3 size: 16 residues. The CDR3 loop reads CSARDHRTSNTGELFF. The CDR3 coding sequence is TGCAGTGCTAGAGATCATCGGACTAGTAACACCGGGGAGCTGTTTTTT.

V usage is TRBV9 and J usage is TRBJ1-1, with D possibly being TRBD1 (5 bases). Trimming stripped 3 bases from V and 2 bases from J, with 11 bases between. The CDR3 is 14 amino acids. Germline V gene sequence: CDR1 SGDLS, CDR2 YYNGEE. CDR3 residues: CASSGGGFNTEAFF. CDR3 nucleotides: TGTGCCAGCAGCGGGGGGGGATTTAACACTGAAGCTTTCTTT.

This clonotype has a single count. This may arise from a read error, as a much more abundant clone is one base away. CDR3: CASSANSNPTDTQYF. Written as DNA, the CDR3 is TGTGCCAGCAGTGCAAACTCAAACCCCACAGATACGCAGTATTTT. The chain combines TRBV12-3 or TRBV12-4 with TRBJ2-3; D not certain. V lost 5 bases to trimming and J lost 2 bases, with 14 bases between them. The CDR3 is 15 residues long.

J is TRBJ1-1 and V is TRBV4-3; D is unclear. CDR1 and CDR2 (germline): LGHNA, YSLEER. The germline V and J ends were trimmed by 0 bases and 1 base, with 18 bases remaining between them. CDR3 length: 18 residues. CDR3 nucleotide sequence: TGCGCCAGCAGCCAAGATACTAACTCGTATGGGCAGAACACTGAAGCTTTCTTT. It specifies CASSQDTNSYGQNTEAFF.

This clonotype occurred a few times. The chain carries TRBV6-1 and TRBJ1-1; possible D gene TRBD1, 5 bases. Trimming pared 5 bases from V and 1 base from J, leaving 14 bases between. CDR1 and CDR2 (germline): MNHNS, SASEGT. The length of the CDR3 is 15 residues. The CDR3 is CASSRDLNSNTEAFF. CDR3 DNA: TGTGCCAGCAGTAGGGACCTAAATTCGAACACTGAAGCTTTCTTT.

This clonotype was found many times. The gene calls are TRBV7-9 and TRBJ2-3, with 10 bases lining up with TRBD2. CDR1 SEHNR and CDR2 FQNEAQ come from the germline V gene (reference sequence). This CDR3 region has 15 residues. V was clipped by 4 bases and J by 4 bases; unmatched bases: 5. CDR3: CASSSGTSAADTQYF. In DNA form, the CDR3 reads TGTGCCAGCAGCTCCGGGACTAGCGCGGCAGATACGCAGTATTTT.

V is TRBV7-9 and J is TRBJ1-5; the match to TRBD1 covers 9 bases. CDR1 is SEHNR and CDR2 is FQNEAQ in the germline V gene (reference sequence). J gave up 5 bases and V 1 base, and 3 bases lay outside the gene matches. The CDR3 sequence is 15 residues long. CDR3 sequence (DNA): TGTGCCAGCAGCTTAGGGACAGGGGTTGATCAGCCCCAGCATTTT. It is translated as CASSLGTGVDQPQHF.

Worth noting for this clonotype: One base away lies a much larger clone, so this may be a sequencing read error. This sequence joins TRBV2 and TRBJ2-2; D perhaps matches TRBD1 (6 bases). The CDR3 has 15 residues. Trimming shortened V by 5 bases and J by 4 bases, and 14 bases separated the two germline ends. Germline-derived CDR1 and CDR2 are SNHLY and FYNNEI. The CDR3 DNA sequence: TGTGCCAGCAGTCCCCGGACAGTGAGCACCGGGGAGCTGTTTTTT. Translation: CASSPRTVSTGELFF.

This clonotype was detected many times. The chain employs TRBV5-1 and TRBJ1-1, with D perhaps TRBD1 (5 bases). Trimming took off 4 bases at V and 4 bases at J, with 14 bases between the two ends. Germline assignment: CDR1 SGHRS and CDR2 YFSETQ. This CDR3 is built from 14 residues. CDR3 nucleotide sequence: TGCGCCAGCAGCGATGGGACGAGAGGCACTGAAGCTTTCTTT. Protein product: CASSDGTRGTEAFF. Full variable domain (missing parts from reference TRBV5-1 and TRBJ1-1): KAGVTQTPRYLIKTRGQQVTLSCSPISGHRSVSWYQQTPGQGLQFLFEYFSETQRNKGNFPGRFSGRQFSNSRSEMNVSTLELGDSALYLCASSDGTRGTEAFFGQGTRLTVV.